Listed below are T cell receptor beta chains from one sample, sequenced in a study of blood T cell repertoires in COVID-19. TCRdb keeps only in-frame clones here, not all; method: immunoSEQ multiplex PCR. The sample yields over 70,000 clones, about four fifths seen once. Sequences were obtained from peripheral blood. The receptors derive from a woman in her sixties with acute or convalescent COVID-19. Both conserved end residues are part of each CDR3. Fields, in order: V gene, D gene, clone size, CDR3 protein. D genes are given only for firm matches. Size values are once, few and many counts, or a class for expanded clones, and some rows have none.

V: TRBV6-6; D: TRBD1; size: few; CDR3: CASRPGGITNEKLFF
V: TRBV14; D: -; size: -; CDR3: CASSGSWPNEKLFF
V: TRBV7-8; D: TRBD1; size: -; CDR3: CASSSFRTGGTRPFF
V: TRBV10-1; D: TRBD1; size: -; CDR3: CASSDPRQGRNQPQHF
V: TRBV2; D: TRBD1; size: -; CDR3: CASSAYRQGRGYGYTF
V: TRBV20-1; D: -; size: -; CDR3: CSASLGGNTEAFF
V: TRBV18; D: -; size: -; CDR3: CASSPTTGMLSGNTIYF
V: TRBV18; D: TRBD1; size: -; CDR3: CASSPDRGPEKLFF
V: TRBV5-1; D: -; size: -; CDR3: CASSRDMGYEQYF
V: TRBV7-8; D: TRBD1; size: -; CDR3: CASSLGQGYNSPLHF
V: TRBV19; D: -; size: -; CDR3: CATSSGEPGNTIYF
V: TRBV28; D: -; size: few; CDR3: CASSRTGSGYYEQYF
V: TRBV5-1; D: TRBD2; size: -; CDR3: CASSLVASGGARYNEQFF
V: TRBV5-1; D: TRBD2; size: -; CDR3: CASSPGGGRSYNEQFF
V: TRBV6-5; D: TRBD1; size: -; CDR3: CASRTGGSGANVLTF
V: TRBV5-5; D: -; size: -; CDR3: CASSLRDTSGAFF
V: TRBV18; D: -; size: -; CDR3: CASSPRGKNSGANVLTF
V: TRBV3-1/TRBV3-2; D: TRBD2; size: -; CDR3: CASSPGLAGAYIQYF
V: TRBV6-1; D: TRBD1; size: few; CDR3: CASSETYHRGNTEAFF
V: TRBV30; D: TRBD1; size: -; CDR3: CAWNYRGRLGNEQFF
V: TRBV20-1; D: -; size: few; CDR3: CSASRSYEQYF
V: TRBV29-1; D: TRBD1; size: -; CDR3: CSVGTGTGNTIYF
V: TRBV7-9; D: TRBD1; size: -; CDR3: CASSSGQGSYNSPLHF
V: TRBV5-1; D: -; size: -; CDR3: CASSLFAMNTEAFF
V: TRBV19; D: TRBD1; size: -; CDR3: CASSKKDRGVDEKLFF
V: TRBV5-4; D: -; size: few; CDR3: CASSSGTYNEQFF
V: TRBV29-1; D: -; size: -; CDR3: CSGRLGSTEAFF
V: TRBV7-2; D: TRBD2; size: many; CDR3: CASSPGWGGPYEQYF
V: TRBV27; D: TRBD1; size: -; CDR3: CASIHGTGTTFDYYGYTF
V: TRBV28; D: TRBD1; size: -; CDR3: CASSSGQVLKQYF
V: TRBV6-5; D: TRBD1; size: few; CDR3: CASSYNRGRGYGYTF
V: TRBV29-1; D: -; size: once; CDR3: CSVDRMAGNTEAFF
V: TRBV2; D: TRBD1; size: -; CDR3: CASIHPVPDRAAGELFF
V: TRBV11-2; D: -; size: -; CDR3: CASSLGAGGSNQPQHF
V: TRBV3-1/TRBV3-2; D: TRBD1; size: few; CDR3: CASSPGQGGYTEAFF
V: TRBV29-1; D: -; size: -; CDR3: CSVENPGLATEAFF
V: TRBV18; D: TRBD1; size: few; CDR3: CASSPMGGQENTEAFF